This entry lists 11 T cell receptor beta chains sequenced from one sample in a study of blood T cell repertoires in COVID-19 (TCRdb year 2020). The library came from the immunoSEQ multiplex PCR assay. TCRdb took this table from immuneACCESS and kept in-frame rearrangements with V and J called. Such tables lack part of the clones; where checked against another copy, unresolved V genes explain under half of the gap, and the rest is unexplained. Across this sample there are roughly 260,000 clones, with roughly 84% seen only once. Around 2.9% of the sample lies in the top ten. The sequenced sample consisted of peripheral blood. These receptor sequences come from a woman aged 18-29 years with acute or convalescent COVID-19.

The gene calls are TRBV4-3 and TRBJ2-7; TRBD2 is a possible D gene (6 bases). The V end was cut by 4 bases, the J end by 1 base, with 14 bases between. The CDR3 totals 15 residues. Germline V lookup: CDR1 LGHNA, CDR2 YSLEER. The CDR3 here is CASSPRDSGSYEQYF. The DNA of the CDR3 is TGCGCCAGCAGCCCCCGGGACTCAGGGTCCTACGAGCAGTACTTC.

The chain recombines TRBV7-9 with TRBJ2-5, with D perhaps matching TRBD1 (6 bases). V gave up 2 bases and J gave up 4 bases, with 11 bases separating them. Germline lookup yields CDR1 SEHNR and CDR2 FQNEAQ (reference sequence). CDR3 length equals 14 residues. The CDR3 loop reads CASSLTGTRETQYF. Written as DNA, the CDR3 is TGTGCCAGCAGCTTAACAGGGACGAGAGAGACCCAGTACTTC.

This clone was seen only once. The chain is built from TRBV6-6 and TRBJ2-7, with 8 nucleotides matching TRBD1. The CDR3 totals 19 residues. Germline CDR1 reads MNHNY; CDR2 reads SVGAGI (reference sequence). J lost 3 bases, V lost 5 bases, and 21 bases had no gene match. The CDR3 sequence: CASSPLPPDRAEPNYEQYF. As DNA, the CDR3 is TGTGCCAGCAGTCCCCTCCCGCCGGACAGGGCCGAACCAAACTACGAGCAGTACTTC.

The V and J genes are TRBV7-2 and TRBJ2-7; TRBD1 matches 9 bases. Germline V gene lookup returns CDR1 SGHTA and CDR2 FQGNSA. This CDR3 region has 16 residues. Trimming removed 5 bases from V and 4 bases from J; junction bases left unmatched: 12. CDR3 sequence reads: CASSPNTPGQGYEQYF. As DNA, the CDR3 is TGTGCCAGCAGCCCGAATACCCCGGGACAGGGTTACGAGCAGTACTTC.

V gene TRBV6-5 combines with J gene TRBJ1-3; D is undetermined. Germline V gene sequence: CDR1 MNHEY, CDR2 SVGAGI. CDR3 length: 16 amino acids. V shed 0 bases and J shed 2 bases, with 11 bases lying between them. Written as DNA, the CDR3 is TGTGCCAGCAGTTACTCACTCTGGGCCCCTGGAAACACCATATATTTT. As protein: CASSYSLWAPGNTIYF.

V is TRBV7-2 and J is TRBJ2-3, with TRBD2 matching over 11 bases. Germline CDR1 SGHTA, CDR2 FQGNSA. V dropped 5 bases and J dropped 4; count of bases not matched to a gene: 5. The CDR3 covers 15 residues. The CDR3 loop reads CASSPGSGRADTQYF. The CDR3 coding sequence is TGTGCCAGCAGCCCGGGTAGCGGGAGGGCAGATACGCAGTATTTT.

This chain links TRBV15 with TRBJ2-1, with D maybe TRBD2 (6 bases). V lost 3 bases and J 10 bases, leaving 19 bases between the germline ends. The CDR3 spans 15 residues. In germline, CDR1 is LNHNV, CDR2 YYDKDF (reference sequence). The CDR3 here is CATSSGLAPRGEQFF. The CDR3 nucleotides are TGTGCCACCAGCAGTGGTCTAGCGCCCCGAGGAGAGCAGTTCTTC.

This chain links TRBV19 with TRBJ2-2; weak D call: TRBD2 (6 bases). The CDR3 runs 13 residues. Germline assignment: CDR1 LNHDA and CDR2 SQIVND (reference sequence). V lost 5 bases and J lost 3, with 7 bases in between. The CDR3, as DNA: TGTGCCAGTAGTTGGGACTACACCGGGGAGCTGTTTTTT. Encoded protein: CASSWDYTGELFF.

The CDR3 here is CASSLAGEGNIQYF. The CDR3 bases are TGCGCCAGCAGCTTAGCGGGAGAGGGAAACATTCAGTACTTC. The rearrangement joins TRBV5-1 to TRBJ2-4, with 8 bases aligning to TRBD2. The CDR3 extends over 14 amino acids. Unmatched junction bases numbered 4, after V lost 2 bases and J lost 6 bases. Germline loops: CDR1 SGHRS, CDR2 YFSETQ.

CDR3 in amino acids: CASSEGRREASSYNEQFF. The CDR3, as DNA: TGCGCCAGCAGTGAGGGACGTCGGGAGGCTAGCTCCTACAATGAGCAGTTCTTC. The gene calls are TRBV10-1 and TRBJ2-1; 7 bases map to TRBD2. The CDR3 totals 18 residues. Per the germline V gene, CDR1 is WNHNN and CDR2 is SYGVQD (reference sequence). The junction had 10 bases not matched to a gene; V was cut back by 2 bases and J by 0 bases.

A few counts support this clone. This chain links TRBV6-4 with TRBJ2-2, with D unresolved. Deletions cut 4 bases from V and 4 bases from J, with 10 bases between. Germline lookup yields CDR1 MRHNA and CDR2 SNTAGT. The length of the CDR3 is 14 residues. Here the CDR3 reads CASSVVLGTGELFF. In DNA, the CDR3 is TGTGCCAGCAGTGTCGTACTCGGCACCGGGGAGCTGTTTTTT.